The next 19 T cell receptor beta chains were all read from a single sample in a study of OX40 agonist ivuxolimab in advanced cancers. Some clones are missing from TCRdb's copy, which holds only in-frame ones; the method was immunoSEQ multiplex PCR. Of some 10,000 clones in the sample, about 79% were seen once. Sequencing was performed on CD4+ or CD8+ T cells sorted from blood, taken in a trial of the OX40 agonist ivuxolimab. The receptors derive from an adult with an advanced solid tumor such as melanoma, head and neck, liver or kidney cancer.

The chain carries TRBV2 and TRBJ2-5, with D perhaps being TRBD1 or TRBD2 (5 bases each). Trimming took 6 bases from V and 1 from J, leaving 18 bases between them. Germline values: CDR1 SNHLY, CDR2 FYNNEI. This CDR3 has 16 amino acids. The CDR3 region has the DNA TGTGCCAGCAGCGACCGGGACGGAATATCCCAAGAGACCCAGTACTTC. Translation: CASSDRDGISQETQYF.

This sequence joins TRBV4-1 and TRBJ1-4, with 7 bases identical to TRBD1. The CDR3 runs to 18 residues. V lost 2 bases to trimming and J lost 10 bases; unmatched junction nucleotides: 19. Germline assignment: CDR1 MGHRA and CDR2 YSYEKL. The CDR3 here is CASSQTLKQGRVQGKLFF. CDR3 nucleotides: TGCGCCAGCAGCCAAACTCTCAAACAGGGGAGAGTTCAAGGAAAACTGTTTTTT.

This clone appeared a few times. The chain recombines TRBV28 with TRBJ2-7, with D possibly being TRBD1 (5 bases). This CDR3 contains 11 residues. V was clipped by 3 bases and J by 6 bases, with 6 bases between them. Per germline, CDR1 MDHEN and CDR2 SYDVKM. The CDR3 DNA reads TGTGCCAGCAGTTTGACAGTCGAGCAGTACTTC. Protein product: CASSLTVEQYF.

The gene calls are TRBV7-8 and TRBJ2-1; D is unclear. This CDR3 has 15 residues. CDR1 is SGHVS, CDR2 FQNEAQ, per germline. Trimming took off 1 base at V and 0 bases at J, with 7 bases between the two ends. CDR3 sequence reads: CASSLVRYSYNEQFF. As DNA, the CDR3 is TGTGCCAGCAGCTTAGTCAGGTACTCCTACAATGAGCAGTTCTTC.

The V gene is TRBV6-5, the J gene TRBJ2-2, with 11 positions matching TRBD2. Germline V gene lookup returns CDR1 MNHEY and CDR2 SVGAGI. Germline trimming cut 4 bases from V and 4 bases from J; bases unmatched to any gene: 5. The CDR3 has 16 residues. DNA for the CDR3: TGTGCCAGCAGTTTTAGCGGGGGGGTGGTCACCGGGGAGCTGTTTTTT. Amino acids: CASSFSGGVVTGELFF.

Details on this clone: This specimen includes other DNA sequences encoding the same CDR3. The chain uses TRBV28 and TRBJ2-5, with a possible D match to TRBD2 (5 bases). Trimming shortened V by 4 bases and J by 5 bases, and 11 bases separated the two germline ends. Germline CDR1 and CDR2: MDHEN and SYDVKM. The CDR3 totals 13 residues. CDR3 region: CASSYLSDETQYF. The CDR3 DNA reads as TGTGCCAGCAGTTACCTTAGCGATGAGACCCAGTACTTC.

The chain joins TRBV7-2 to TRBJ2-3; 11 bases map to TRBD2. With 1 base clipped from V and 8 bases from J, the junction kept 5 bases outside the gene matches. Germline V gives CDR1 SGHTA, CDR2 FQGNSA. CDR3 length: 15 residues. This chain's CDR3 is CASSLGLAGSSTQYF. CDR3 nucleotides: TGTGCCAGCAGCTTAGGACTAGCGGGGAGTTCTACGCAGTATTTT.

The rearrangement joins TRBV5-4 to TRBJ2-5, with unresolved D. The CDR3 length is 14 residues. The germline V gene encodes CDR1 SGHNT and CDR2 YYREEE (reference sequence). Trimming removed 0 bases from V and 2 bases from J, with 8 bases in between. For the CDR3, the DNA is TGTGCCAGCAGCTTGGGGTGGGAACAAGAGACCCAGTACTTC. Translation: CASSLGWEQETQYF.

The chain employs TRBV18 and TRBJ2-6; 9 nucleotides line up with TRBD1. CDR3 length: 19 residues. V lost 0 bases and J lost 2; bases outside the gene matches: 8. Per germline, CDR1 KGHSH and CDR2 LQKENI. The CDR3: CASSPPRQGVTAGANVLTF. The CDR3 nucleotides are TGTGCCAGCTCACCACCTCGACAGGGGGTCACGGCTGGGGCCAACGTCCTGACTTTC.

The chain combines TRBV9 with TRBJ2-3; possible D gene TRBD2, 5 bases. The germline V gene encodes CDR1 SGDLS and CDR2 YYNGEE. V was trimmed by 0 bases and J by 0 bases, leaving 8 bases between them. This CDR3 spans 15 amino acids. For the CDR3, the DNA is TGTGCCAGCAGCGTAGGAAGCGGTAGCACAGATACGCAGTATTTT. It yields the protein CASSVGSGSTDTQYF.

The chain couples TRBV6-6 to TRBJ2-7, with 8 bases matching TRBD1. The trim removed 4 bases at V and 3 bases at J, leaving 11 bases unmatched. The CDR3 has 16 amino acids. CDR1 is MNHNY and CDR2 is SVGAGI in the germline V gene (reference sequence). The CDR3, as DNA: TGTGCCAGCAGTTTTCCCTTCCGGGACAGGCTCTACGAGCAGTACTTC. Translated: CASSFPFRDRLYEQYF.

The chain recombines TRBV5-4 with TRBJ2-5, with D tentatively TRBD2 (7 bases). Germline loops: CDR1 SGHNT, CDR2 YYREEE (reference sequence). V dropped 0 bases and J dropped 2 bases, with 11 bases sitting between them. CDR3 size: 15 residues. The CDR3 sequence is CASSLGGRGQETQYF. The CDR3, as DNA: TGTGCCAGCAGCTTGGGGGGGCGGGGGCAAGAGACCCAGTACTTC.

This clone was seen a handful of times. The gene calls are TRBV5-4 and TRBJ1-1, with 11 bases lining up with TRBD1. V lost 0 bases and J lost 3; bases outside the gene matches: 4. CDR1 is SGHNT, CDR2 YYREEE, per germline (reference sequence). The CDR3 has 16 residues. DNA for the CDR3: TGTGCCAGCAGCTTGGAGCGGGACAGGGGGGACACTGAAGCTTTCTTT. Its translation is CASSLERDRGDTEAFF.

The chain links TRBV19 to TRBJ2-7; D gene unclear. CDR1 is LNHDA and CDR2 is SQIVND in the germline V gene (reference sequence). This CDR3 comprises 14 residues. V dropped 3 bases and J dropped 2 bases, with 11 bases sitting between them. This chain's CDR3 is CASSIASRPYEQYF. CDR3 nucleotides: TGTGCCAGTAGTATCGCCTCGAGACCCTACGAGCAGTACTTC.

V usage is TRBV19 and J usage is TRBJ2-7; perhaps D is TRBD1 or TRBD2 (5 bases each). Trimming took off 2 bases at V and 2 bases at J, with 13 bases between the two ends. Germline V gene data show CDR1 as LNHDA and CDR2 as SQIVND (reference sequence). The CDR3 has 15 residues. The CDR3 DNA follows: TGTGCCAGTAGTATATCGGGCAGGGAGACCTACGAGCAGTACTTC. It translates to CASSISGRETYEQYF.

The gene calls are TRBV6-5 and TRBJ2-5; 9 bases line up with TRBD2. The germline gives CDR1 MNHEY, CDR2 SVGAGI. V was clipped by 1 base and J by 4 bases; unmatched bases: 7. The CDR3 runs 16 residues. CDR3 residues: CASSYYVAGVGETQYF. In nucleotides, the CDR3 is TGTGCCAGCAGTTACTATGTAGCGGGGGTGGGAGAGACCCAGTACTTC.

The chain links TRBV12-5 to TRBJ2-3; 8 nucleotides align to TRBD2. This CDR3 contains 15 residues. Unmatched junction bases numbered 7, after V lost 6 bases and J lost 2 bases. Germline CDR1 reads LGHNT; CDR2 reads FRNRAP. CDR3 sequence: CASGLGTSITDTQYF. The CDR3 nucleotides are TGTGCTAGTGGCCTCGGGACTAGTATCACAGATACGCAGTATTTT. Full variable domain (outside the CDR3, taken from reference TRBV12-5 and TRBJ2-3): DARVTQTPRHKVTEMGQEVTMRCQPILGHNTVFWYRQTMMQGLELLAYFRNRAPLDDSGMPKDRFSAEMPDATLATLKIQPSEPRDSAVYFCASGLGTSITDTQYFGPGTRLTVL.

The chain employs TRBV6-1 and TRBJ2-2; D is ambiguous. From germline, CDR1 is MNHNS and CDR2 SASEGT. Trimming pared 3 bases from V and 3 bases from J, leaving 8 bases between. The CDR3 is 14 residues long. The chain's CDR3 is CASSEATDTGELFF. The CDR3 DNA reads TGTGCCAGCAGTGAGGCCACCGACACCGGGGAGCTGTTTTTT.

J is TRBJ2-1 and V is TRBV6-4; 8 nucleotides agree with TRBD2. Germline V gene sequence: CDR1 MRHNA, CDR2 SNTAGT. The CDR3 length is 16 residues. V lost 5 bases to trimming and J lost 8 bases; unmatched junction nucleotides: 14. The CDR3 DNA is TGTGCCAGCAGTCGGGGGGGAGCGGCCCCTTCCGATGAGCAGTTCTTC. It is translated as CASSRGGAAPSDEQFF.